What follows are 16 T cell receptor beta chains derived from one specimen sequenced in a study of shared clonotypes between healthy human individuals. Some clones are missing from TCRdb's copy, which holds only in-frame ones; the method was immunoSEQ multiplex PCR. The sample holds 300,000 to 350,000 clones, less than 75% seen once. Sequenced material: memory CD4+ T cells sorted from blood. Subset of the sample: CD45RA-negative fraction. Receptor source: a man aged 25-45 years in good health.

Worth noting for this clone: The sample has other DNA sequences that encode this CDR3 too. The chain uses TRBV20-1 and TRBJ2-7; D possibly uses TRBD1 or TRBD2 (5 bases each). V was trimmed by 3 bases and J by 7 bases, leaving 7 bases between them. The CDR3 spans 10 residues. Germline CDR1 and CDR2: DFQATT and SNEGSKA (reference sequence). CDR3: CSARGVEQYF. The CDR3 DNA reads TGCAGTGCTAGGGGGGTTGAGCAGTACTTC.

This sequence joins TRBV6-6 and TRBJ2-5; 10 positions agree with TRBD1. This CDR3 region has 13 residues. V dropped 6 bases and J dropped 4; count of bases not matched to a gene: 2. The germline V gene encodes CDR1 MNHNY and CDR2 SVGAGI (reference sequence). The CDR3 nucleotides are TGTGCCAGCAGGGGGACAGGGGCAGAGACCCAGTACTTC. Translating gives CASRGTGAETQYF.

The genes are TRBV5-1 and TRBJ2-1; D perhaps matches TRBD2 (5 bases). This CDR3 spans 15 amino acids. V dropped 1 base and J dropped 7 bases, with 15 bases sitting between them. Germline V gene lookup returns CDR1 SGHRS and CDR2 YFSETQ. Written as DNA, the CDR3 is TGCGCCAGCAGCTTGCATGGAGTTCGGGATAATGAGCAGTTCTTC. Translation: CASSLHGVRDNEQFF.

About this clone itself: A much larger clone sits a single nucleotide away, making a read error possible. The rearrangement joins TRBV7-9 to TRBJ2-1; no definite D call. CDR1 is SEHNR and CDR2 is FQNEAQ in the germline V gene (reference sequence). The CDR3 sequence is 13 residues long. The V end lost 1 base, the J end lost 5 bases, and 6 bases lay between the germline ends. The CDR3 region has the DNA TGTGCCAGCAGCTTAGGCCGGGACAATGAGCAGTTCTTC. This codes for CASSLGRDNEQFF.

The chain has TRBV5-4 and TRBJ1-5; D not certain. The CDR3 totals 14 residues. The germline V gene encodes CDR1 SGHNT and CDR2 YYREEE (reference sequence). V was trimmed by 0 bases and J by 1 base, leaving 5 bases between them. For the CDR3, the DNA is TGTGCCAGCAGCTTGGGGGTAAGCAATCAGCCCCAGCATTTT. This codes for CASSLGVSNQPQHF.

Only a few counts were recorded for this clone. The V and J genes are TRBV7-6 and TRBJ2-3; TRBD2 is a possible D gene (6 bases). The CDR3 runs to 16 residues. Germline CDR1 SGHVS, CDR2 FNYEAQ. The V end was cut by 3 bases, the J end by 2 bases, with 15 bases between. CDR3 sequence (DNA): TGTGCCAGCAGCTTGTATGCGGGAACCGCCACAGATACGCAGTATTTT. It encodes CASSLYAGTATDTQYF.

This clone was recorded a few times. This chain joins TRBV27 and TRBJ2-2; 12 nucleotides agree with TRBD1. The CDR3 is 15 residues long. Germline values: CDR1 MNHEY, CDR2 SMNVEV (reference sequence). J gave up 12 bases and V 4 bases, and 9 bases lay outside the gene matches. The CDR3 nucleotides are TGTGCCAGCAGTTCCGGGACAGGGGGCGGTCTCAAGCTGTTTTTT. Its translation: CASSSGTGGGLKLFF.

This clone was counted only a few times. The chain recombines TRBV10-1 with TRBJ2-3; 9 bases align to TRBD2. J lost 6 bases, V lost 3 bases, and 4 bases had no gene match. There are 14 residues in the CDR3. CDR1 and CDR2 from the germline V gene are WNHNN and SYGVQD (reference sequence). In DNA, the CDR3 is TGCGCCAGCAGTGAAGATGGACTAGCGGATACGCAGTATTTT. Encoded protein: CASSEDGLADTQYF.

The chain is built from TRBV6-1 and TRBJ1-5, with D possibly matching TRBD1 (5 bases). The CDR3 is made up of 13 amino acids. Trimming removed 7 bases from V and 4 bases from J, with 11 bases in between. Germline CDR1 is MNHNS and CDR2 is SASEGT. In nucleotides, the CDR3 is TGTGCCAGCACCGAGGGGAGGAATCAGCCCCAGCATTTT. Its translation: CASTEGRNQPQHF.

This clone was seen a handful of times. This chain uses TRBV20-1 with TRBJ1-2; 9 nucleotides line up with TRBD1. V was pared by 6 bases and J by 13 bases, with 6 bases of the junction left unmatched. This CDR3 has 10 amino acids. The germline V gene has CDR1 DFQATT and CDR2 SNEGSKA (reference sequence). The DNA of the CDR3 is TGCAGTGCAAAGTCGACAGGGGGCACCTTC. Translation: CSAKSTGGTF.

DNA of the CDR3: TGTGCCAGCAGTGAGACCGGGACAACGCCCTACGAGCAGTACTTC. Amino acid sequence: CASSETGTTPYEQYF. This sequence joins TRBV25-1 and TRBJ2-7; weak D call: TRBD1 (6 bases). The CDR3 is made up of 15 amino acids. Germline lookup yields CDR1 MGHDK and CDR2 SYGVNS. Trimming took off 3 bases at V and 2 bases at J, with 14 bases between the two ends.

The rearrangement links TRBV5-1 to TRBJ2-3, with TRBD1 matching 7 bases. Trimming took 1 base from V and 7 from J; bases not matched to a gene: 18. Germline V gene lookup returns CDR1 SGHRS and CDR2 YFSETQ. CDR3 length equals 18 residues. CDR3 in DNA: TGCGCCAGCAGCTTGACGCGTCCGACTGGGACAGCGCCCCATACGCAGTATTTT. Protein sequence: CASSLTRPTGTAPHTQYF. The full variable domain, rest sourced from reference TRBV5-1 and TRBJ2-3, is KAGVTQTPRYLIKTRGQQVTLSCSPISGHRSVSWYQQTPGQGLQFLFEYFSETQRNKGNFPGRFSGRQFSNSRSEMNVSTLELGDSALYLCASSLTRPTGTAPHTQYFGPGTRLTVL.

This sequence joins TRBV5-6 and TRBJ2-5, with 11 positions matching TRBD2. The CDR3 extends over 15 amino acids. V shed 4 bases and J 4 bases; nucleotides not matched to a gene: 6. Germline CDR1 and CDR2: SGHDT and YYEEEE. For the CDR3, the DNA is TGTGCCAGCAGCCTGGAGACTAGCGGGACAGAGACCCAGTACTTC. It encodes CASSLETSGTETQYF.

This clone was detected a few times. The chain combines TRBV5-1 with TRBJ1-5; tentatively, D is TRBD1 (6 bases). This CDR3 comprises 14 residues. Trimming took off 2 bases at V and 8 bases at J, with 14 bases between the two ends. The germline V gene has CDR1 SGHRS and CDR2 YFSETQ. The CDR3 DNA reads TGCGCCAGCAGCTTTATGCCAGGGGTTGAGCCCCAGCATTTT. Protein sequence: CASSFMPGVEPQHF.

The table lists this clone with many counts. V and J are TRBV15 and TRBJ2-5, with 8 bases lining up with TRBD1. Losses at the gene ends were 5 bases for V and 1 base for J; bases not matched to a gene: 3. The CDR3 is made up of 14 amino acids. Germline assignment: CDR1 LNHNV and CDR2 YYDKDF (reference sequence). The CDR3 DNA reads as TGTGCCACCAGCCGGACAGGGCGCCAAGAGACCCAGTACTTC. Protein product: CATSRTGRQETQYF.

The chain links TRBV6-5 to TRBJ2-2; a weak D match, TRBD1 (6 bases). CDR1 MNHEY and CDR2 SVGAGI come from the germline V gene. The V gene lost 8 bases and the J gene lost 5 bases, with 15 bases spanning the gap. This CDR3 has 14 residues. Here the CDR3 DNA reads TGTGCCAGCGCAGCCGGGACAAGGACCGGGGAGCTGTTTTTT. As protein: CASAAGTRTGELFF.